The sequence of this T cell receptor beta chain was determined in a study of T cells after posttransplantation cyclophosphamide. Overall study results and limits: Blood and skin or GI T cell repertoires showed limited TRB overlap. Recipient CMV seropositivity and CMV reactivation strongly tracked TRB clonality. Later blood repertoires were often dominated by clones from the donor CD8+ memory compartment.

TCRdb's copy holds only in-frame clones and misses some; the assay was immunoSEQ multiplex PCR. The sample shows some 12,000 clones, roughly 80% of them seen only once. The CDR3 runs to 13 residues. Germline V lookup: CDR1 SGHAT, CDR2 FQNNGV. V was shortened by 4 bases and J by 6 bases, with 9 bases between the two germline ends. On this clone itself: Its antigen is as yet unknown.

A marrow graft followed busulfan-fludarabine conditioning, with cyclophosphamide on days +3 and +4. Material: PBMCs, obtained after allogeneic stem cell transplant with posttransplant cyclophosphamide. The sequence was obtained from a female patient between 50 and 60 years old who received an allogeneic stem cell transplant from a related donor, was CMV-positive, and had no GVHD. The graft donor may account for some of the T cells. The rearrangement links TRBV11-2 to TRBJ2-2; D may be TRBD1 (6 bases). CDR3 sequence reads: CASSSYRAGELFF. The CDR3 DNA is TGTGCCAGCAGCTCCTACAGGGCCGGGGAGCTGTTTTTT. Full variable domain (outside the CDR3, taken from reference TRBV11-2 and TRBJ2-2): EAGVAQSPRYKIIEKRQSVAFWCNPISGHATLYWYQQILGQGPKLLIQFQNNGVVDDSQLPKDRFSAERLKGVDSTLKIQPAKLEDSAVYLCASSSYRAGELFFGEGSRLTVL.